Shown below are 2 T cell receptor beta chains from a single sample sequenced in a study of blood T cells in healthy people across ages. A second roughly 7 to 12 cycle PCR used barcoded and J-beta primers. TCRdb reprocessed the 5' RACE reads via MiXCR and lists one record per CDR3 protein. The sample consists of around 1.5 million distinct CDR3 sequences, approximately 59% of them appearing once. Source material: blood. The receptors stem from a man younger than 35 in good health.

This clonotype appeared a single time. The chain carries TRBV5-1 and TRBJ1-5; no clear D gene. Germline V gene lookup returns CDR1 SGHRS and CDR2 YFSETQ. This CDR3 contains 14 residues. V lost 0 bases and J 3 bases, leaving 7 bases between the germline ends. CDR3 sequence reads: CASSLGHDNQPQHF. The CDR3 nucleotides read TGCGCCAGCAGCTTGGGGCACGACAATCAGCCCCAGCATTTT.

This clonotype was found a few times. V is TRBV20-1 and J is TRBJ1-2, with no clear D. Germline CDR1 and CDR2: DFQATT and SNEGSKA (reference sequence). This CDR3 has 12 amino acids. Trimming took 1 base from V and 6 from J, leaving 9 bases between them. The CDR3 nucleotides read TGCAGTGCTAGAGCCCGATTCGATGGCTACACCTTC. It specifies CSARARFDGYTF.